The present entry profiles one TCR beta chain with its context. Produced via immunoSEQ multiplex PCR; TCRdb's table is partial and in-frame only. The table shows about 98,000 clones, with about 91% occurring only once. This CDR3 is 13 amino acids long. CDR1 is MGHRA, CDR2 YSYEKL, per germline. V was shortened by 4 bases and J by 6 bases, with 13 bases between the two germline ends. This record belongs to a study of T cell changes during pregnancy in multiple sclerosis. This sequence was found in a female donor in good health, enrolled as a control in a pregnancy study. The chain joins TRBV4-1 to TRBJ2-7; D call uncertain. The starting material was peripheral blood, obtained after pregnancy. The CDR3: CASSPLSSSEQYF. The DNA of the CDR3 is TGCGCCAGCAGCCCACTATCCAGTAGCGAGCAGTACTTC.